Listed below are T cell receptor beta chains from one sample, sequenced in a study of radiotherapy plus CTLA-4 blockade in lung cancer. The table came from immunoSEQ multiplex PCR; TCRdb's copy has only in-frame clones and leaves some out. Here the sample spans some 60,000 clones, around 69% being singletons. Material: peripheral blood, obtained from a patient treated with radiotherapy plus ipilimumab. Every receptor here comes from a human donor with non-small cell lung cancer who had a complete response to radiotherapy plus ipilimumab. Both conserved end residues are part of each CDR3. A D gene is named only where the DNA matches it firmly. Rows give clone size only sometimes, using once, few, many, or a class for an expanded clone.

abundance	j_gene	d_gene	v_gene	CDR3aa	CDR3nt
few	TRBJ1-1	TRBD1	TRBV7-9	CASSSGQAMNTEAFF	TGTGCCAGCAGCTCAGGACAGGCGATGAACACTGAAGCTTTCTTT
NA	TRBJ2-7	NA	TRBV14	CASSQTMGRAYEQYF	TGTGCCAGCAGCCAGACAATGGGCCGTGCCTACGAGCAGTACTTC
NA	TRBJ2-2	NA	TRBV25-1	CASSGAMNTGELFF	TGTGCCAGCAGTGGAGCGATGAACACCGGGGAGCTGTTTTTT
NA	TRBJ1-1	TRBD1	TRBV7-2	CASSLEGQGQPEAFF	TGTGCCAGCAGCTTGGAAGGACAGGGGCAACCTGAAGCTTTCTTT
NA	TRBJ2-7	NA	TRBV7-9	CASSLEGRGEQYF	TGTGCCAGCAGCTTAGAGGGCAGGGGCGAGCAGTACTTC
NA	TRBJ2-5	TRBD2	TRBV19	CASSTHLTSGGARETQYF	TGTGCCAGTAGTACACATCTGACTAGCGGGGGGGCCCGTGAGACCCAGTACTTC
NA	TRBJ1-6	TRBD1	TRBV10-2	CASSESQGASNSPLHF	TGCGCCAGCAGTGAGTCACAGGGGGCTTCTAATTCACCCCTCCATTTT
NA	TRBJ2-3	NA	TRBV7-9	CASSSGGPTDTQYF	TGTGCCAGCAGCTCGGGGGGCCCCACAGATACGCAGTATTTT
NA	TRBJ1-1	NA	TRBV7-9	CASSLMAGRSITEAFF	TGTGCCAGCAGCTTAATGGCAGGGAGGTCGATCACTGAAGCTTTCTTT
NA	TRBJ2-2	NA	TRBV1	CTSSRTGKDTGELFF	TGCACCAGCAGCCGGACAGGGAAGGACACCGGGGAGCTGTTTTTT
NA	TRBJ2-7	TRBD2	TRBV7-9	CASSFTSGSVSYEQYF	TGTGCCAGCAGTTTCACTAGCGGGAGTGTCTCCTACGAGCAGTACTTC
NA	TRBJ1-5	TRBD1	TRBV19	CASRGQGAWQPQHF	TGTGCCAGTAGGGGACAGGGGGCATGGCAGCCCCAGCATTTT
NA	TRBJ2-2	NA	TRBV28	CASSFISGATGELFF	TGTGCCAGCAGTTTCATTTCGGGAGCCACCGGGGAGCTGTTTTTT
NA	TRBJ2-1	NA	TRBV11-2	CASSLAVRDNEQFF	TGTGCCAGCAGCTTAGCGGTCAGGGACAATGAGCAGTTCTTC
NA	TRBJ1-5	TRBD1	TRBV6-5	CASSASGGYQPQHF	TGTGCCAGCAGTGCCTCAGGGGGCTATCAGCCCCAGCATTTT
NA	TRBJ2-3	NA	TRBV5-1	CASSLDGGSNGDTQYF	TGCGCCAGCAGCTTGGATGGAGGGTCGAACGGAGATACGCAGTATTTT
few	TRBJ1-2	NA	TRBV6-5	CASSYSRGLSYTF	TGTGCCAGCAGTTACTCGAGGGGGTTGAGCTACACCTTC
medium-sized	TRBJ2-7	TRBD2	TRBV5-4	CASSGFSGDLSYEQYF	TGTGCCAGCAGCGGATTTAGCGGGGACCTCTCCTACGAGCAGTACTTC
NA	TRBJ2-4	TRBD1	TRBV27	CASSLTGQVPSRGIQYF	TGTGCCAGCAGTTTGACGGGACAGGTACCTTCCCGCGGCATTCAGTACTTC
NA	TRBJ1-1	NA	TRBV5-8	CASSLLRVMNTEAFF	TGTGCCAGCAGCTTGTTGAGAGTCATGAACACTGAAGCTTTCTTT
NA	TRBJ1-2	NA	TRBV28	CASSSAPQNGYTF	TGTGCCAGCAGTTCCGCCCCCCAGAATGGCTACACCTTC
NA	TRBJ2-2	NA	TRBV4-3	CASSQTQGTGELFF	TGCGCCAGCAGCCAAACACAGGGCACCGGGGAGCTGTTTTTT
NA	TRBJ2-7	TRBD2	TRBV5-4	CASSPGGGRPYEQYF	TGTGCCAGCAGCCCGGGAGGAGGAAGGCCCTACGAGCAGTACTTC
NA	TRBJ1-6	NA	TRBV19	CASSIKGGASPLHF	TGTGCCAGTAGTATTAAAGGGGGTGCTTCACCCCTCCACTTT
NA	TRBJ2-1	TRBD2	TRBV28	CVILAGGSVGEQFF	TGTGTCATACTAGCGGGAGGGTCCGTGGGTGAGCAGTTCTTC
NA	TRBJ1-4	TRBD1	TRBV6-5	CASSYRTGDVEKLFF	TGTGCCAGCAGTTACCGGACAGGGGATGTTGAAAAACTGTTTTTT
NA	TRBJ2-3	NA	TRBV4-3	CASSRDFTDTQYF	TGCGCCAGCAGCCGGGACTTTACAGATACGCAGTATTTT
NA	TRBJ2-2	NA	TRBV5-4	CASSLGGGQNTGELFF	TGTGCCAGCAGCTTGGGGGGGGGACAGAACACCGGGGAGCTGTTTTTT
NA	TRBJ2-5	NA	TRBV30	CAWSTGNAQYF	TGTGCCTGGAGCACAGGGAATGCGCAGTACTTC
NA	TRBJ1-1	TRBD1	TRBV5-1	CASSLAGGNTEAFF	TGCGCCAGCAGCTTGGCAGGGGGAAACACTGAAGCTTTCTTT
few	TRBJ1-1	TRBD1	TRBV6-4	CASSLDRDTEAFF	TGTGCCAGCAGCCTGGACAGGGACACTGAAGCTTTCTTT
few	TRBJ2-1	NA	TRBV13	CASSLRRGRDLYNEQFF	TGTGCCAGCAGCTTACGTAGGGGGAGGGATTTGTACAATGAGCAGTTCTTC
NA	TRBJ2-7	TRBD2	TRBV27	CASSSWGGLAGASYEQYF	TGTGCCAGCAGTTCATGGGGGGGACTAGCGGGAGCTTCGTACGAGCAGTACTTC
once	TRBJ1-5	NA	TRBV19	CASSNGRGPYSNQPQHF	TGTGCCAGTAGTAATGGCAGGGGCCCCTATAGCAATCAGCCCCAGCATTTT
NA	TRBJ1-5	NA	TRBV7-9	CASSLAGQWQPQHF	TGTGCCAGCAGCTTAGCGGGGCAATGGCAGCCCCAGCATTTT
NA	TRBJ1-2	TRBD1	TRBV7-3	CASSSTGGAWSYTF	TGTGCCAGCAGCTCTACAGGGGGCGCTTGGAGCTACACCTTC
NA	TRBJ2-5	TRBD2	TRBV28	CASKQLPGLAGLGETQYF	TGTGCCAGTAAACAACTCCCGGGACTAGCGGGGTTAGGGGAGACCCAGTACTTC
NA	TRBJ2-5	TRBD2	TRBV11-2	CASSLWGGKETQYF	TGTGCCAGCAGCTTATGGGGGGGAAAAGAGACCCAGTACTTC
NA	TRBJ1-5	TRBD1	TRBV5-8	CASSLWTGVRSNQPQHF	TGTGCCAGCAGCTTATGGACAGGGGTCCGCTCCAATCAGCCCCAGCATTTT
NA	TRBJ2-1	NA	TRBV15	CATSRKGGGSYNEQFF	TGTGCCACCAGCCGTAAGGGAGGGGGTTCGTACAATGAGCAGTTCTTC
NA	TRBJ2-7	TRBD1	TRBV5-1	CASSLEEGTGRDYEQYF	TGCGCCAGCAGCTTGGAAGAGGGGACAGGGAGGGACTACGAGCAGTACTTC
NA	TRBJ2-2	NA	TRBV2	CASSNTGTGELFF	TGTGCCAGCAGTAATACGGGGACCGGGGAGCTGTTTTTT
few	TRBJ2-1	NA	TRBV4-3	CASSQNPVTTNDNEQFF	TGCGCCAGCAGCCAAAATCCTGTGACTACGAATGACAATGAGCAGTTCTTC
NA	TRBJ2-5	TRBD1	TRBV18	CASSPKGQGTQYF	TGTGCCAGCTCACCAAAGGGACAGGGAACCCAGTACTTC
NA	TRBJ2-1	TRBD1	TRBV9	CASSLRTGSYNEQFF	TGTGCCAGCAGCCTCAGGACAGGGTCCTACAATGAGCAGTTCTTC
NA	TRBJ2-3	TRBD1	TRBV18	CASSPSGQGGTDTQYF	TGTGCCAGCTCACCGAGCGGACAGGGGGGCACAGATACGCAGTATTTT
NA	TRBJ2-7	TRBD2	TRBV6-5	CASSQRGAHSYEQYF	TGTGCCAGCAGTCAGCGGGGGGCCCATTCCTACGAGCAGTACTTC
NA	TRBJ2-7	NA	TRBV2	CASTQRANSYEQYF	TGTGCCAGCACTCAGCGAGCTAACTCCTACGAGCAGTACTTC
NA	TRBJ1-4	NA	TRBV7-8	CASSPLNPGGANEKLFF	TGTGCCAGCAGCCCACTCAACCCCGGGGGGGCTAATGAAAAACTGTTTTTT
few	TRBJ1-4	NA	TRBV2	CASSSQGPNEKLFF	TGTGCCAGCTCTTCACAGGGTCCTAATGAAAAACTGTTTTTT
NA	TRBJ1-3	TRBD1	TRBV4-3	CASSQEWLTGAGNTIYF	TGCGCCAGCAGCCAAGAATGGCTGACAGGGGCTGGAAACACCATATATTTT
NA	TRBJ2-7	NA	TRBV7-2	CASSGVGQGLAEQYF	TGTGCCAGCAGCGGAGTCGGGCAGGGTTTAGCCGAGCAGTACTTC
NA	TRBJ1-4	NA	TRBV5-1	CASSPVSTNEKLFF	TGCGCCAGCAGCCCCGTCTCAACTAATGAAAAACTGTTTTTT
NA	TRBJ2-1	TRBD2	TRBV10-1	CASSESSSGGQNEQFF	TGCGCCAGCAGTGAGTCGTCTAGCGGGGGCCAGAATGAGCAGTTCTTC
few	TRBJ1-3	NA	TRBV5-1	CASSLATGSSGNTIYF	TGCGCCAGCAGCTTGGCCACAGGGTCATCCGGAAACACCATATATTTT
once	TRBJ2-7	TRBD1	TRBV30	CAWSRDREFSEQYF	TGTGCCTGGTCTAGGGACAGGGAATTTAGCGAGCAGTACTTC
NA	TRBJ2-3	NA	TRBV7-8	CASSLHPEADTQYF	TGTGCCAGCAGCTTACACCCCGAGGCGGATACGCAGTATTTT